This passage covers 2 T cell receptor beta chains from one sample sequenced in a study of cytomegalovirus exposure and HLA in healthy donors. PCR primers comprised 60 Vbeta and 13 Jbeta primers. The table came from immunoSEQ multiplex PCR; TCRdb's copy has only in-frame clones and leaves some out. The data hold 100,000 to 150,000 clones, with roughly 84% observed a single time. The material sequenced was PBMCs. Receptors originate from a girl aged 2 to 10 in good health and CMV-seronegative.

This clone came up once. The chain links TRBV19 to TRBJ1-5, with D uncertain. The CDR3 is 15 residues long. The V gene lost 5 bases and the J gene lost 2 bases, with 13 bases spanning the gap. The germline CDR1 and CDR2 sequences are LNHDA and SQIVND (reference sequence). The chain's CDR3 is CASSPGWRRNQPQHF. The CDR3 nucleotides are TGTGCCAGTAGTCCTGGTTGGAGACGCAATCAGCCCCAGCATTTT. Using reference TRBV19 and TRBJ1-5 for the parts outside the CDR3, the full variable domain is DGGITQSPKYLFRKEGQNVTLSCEQNLNHDAMYWYRQDPGQGLRLIYYSQIVNDFQKGDIAEGYSVSREKKESFPLTVTSAQKNPTAFYLCASSPGWRRNQPQHFGDGTRLSIL.

This clone was observed a few times. This chain joins TRBV7-9 and TRBJ2-3; 7 nucleotides align to TRBD1. CDR3 size: 14 residues. Germline V gene lookup returns CDR1 SEHNR and CDR2 FQNEAQ (reference sequence). Trimming removed 8 bases from V and 0 bases from J; junction bases left unmatched: 5. CDR3 sequence (DNA): TGTGCCAGCGGGGACAGAGCTAGCACAGATACGCAGTATTTT. Amino acids: CASGDRASTDTQYF.